The clone carrying this T cell receptor (beta chain) came up once. Its matching antigen is unknown. TCRdb's table, derived via immunoSEQ multiplex PCR, lists solely in-frame clones and lacks some. The profile shows some 1 million clones, 75% of them singletons. This sample was included in a study of shared clonotypes between healthy human individuals. Overall study results and limits: Blood was the sole source, and tissue repertoires probably differ.

The clonotype comes from a man in his late teens or twenties in good health. The sequencing sample was made of memory CD4+ T cells sorted from blood. Subset of the sample: CD45RA-negative fraction.

The CDR3: CASSLGNRGEETQYF. CDR3 bases: TGTGCCAGCAGCTTAGGTAACAGGGGGGAAGAGACCCAGTACTTC. V and J are TRBV5-5 and TRBJ2-5; the match to TRBD1 covers 8 bases. Trimming took 2 bases from V and 3 from J; bases not matched to a gene: 6. CDR3 length: 15 amino acids. Germline V gene sequence: CDR1 SGHKS, CDR2 YYEKEE (reference sequence).